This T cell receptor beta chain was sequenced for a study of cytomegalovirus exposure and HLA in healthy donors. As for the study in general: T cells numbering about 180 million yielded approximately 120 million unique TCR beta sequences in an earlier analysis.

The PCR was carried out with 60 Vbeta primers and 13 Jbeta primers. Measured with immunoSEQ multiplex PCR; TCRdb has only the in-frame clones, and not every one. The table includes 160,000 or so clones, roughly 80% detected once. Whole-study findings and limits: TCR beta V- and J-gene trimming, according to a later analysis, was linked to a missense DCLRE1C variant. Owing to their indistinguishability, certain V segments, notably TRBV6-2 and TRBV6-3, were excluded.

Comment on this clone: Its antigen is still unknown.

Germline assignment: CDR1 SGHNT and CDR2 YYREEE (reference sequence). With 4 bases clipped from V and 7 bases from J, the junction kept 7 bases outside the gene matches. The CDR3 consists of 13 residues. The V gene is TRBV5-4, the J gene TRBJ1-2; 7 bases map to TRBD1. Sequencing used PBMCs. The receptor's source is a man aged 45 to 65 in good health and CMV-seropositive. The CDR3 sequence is CASSLFTGVGYTF. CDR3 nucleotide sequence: TGTGCCAGCAGCCTCTTCACAGGGGTTGGCTACACCTTC.